The clone carrying this T cell receptor (beta chain) appeared a few times. Its antigen remains unknown. TCRdb itself ran the reads through MiXCR, one entry per CDR3 protein. Found here are hundreds of thousands of distinct CDR3 sequences, roughly 16% of them singletons; the top ten hold 9.5% to 15%. This record belongs to a study of T cell repertoires in cytomegalovirus infection. Study background: Shared public TCR beta signatures pointed to both CMV infection and a matching HLA type. Overall study results and limits: Ex vivo responses were dominated by HLA-C-restricted CMV-specific TCR beta clonotypes.

This CDR3 comprises 13 residues. Trimming stripped 3 bases from V and 8 bases from J, with 13 bases between. The sequencing sample was made of PBMCs. The receptor comes from a human donor in good health (CMV status not recorded). Some clones in this sample may be carry-over from other donors' samples. V usage is TRBV12-3 or TRBV12-4 and J usage is TRBJ1-2; D is undetermined. The CDR3 loop reads CASSFFTVHGYTF. The CDR3 region has the DNA TGTGCCAGCAGTTTCTTTACGGTTCACGGCTACACCTTC.